This T cell receptor (beta chain) was documented in a study of shared clonotypes between healthy human individuals. This table comes from immunoSEQ multiplex PCR, and its TCRdb copy is limited to in-frame clones, with some not included. This sample carries around 600,000 clones, roughly 95% of them seen once, and the ten largest clones take over 0.1%. General observations from the study: On the whole, naive subsets had larger estimated richness than memory subsets had. When naive CD4 clonotypes were compared across a few donors, about 4.9% were shared.

This clone is a singleton in its sample. Its specificity is not known. Germline lookup yields CDR1 SGHKS and CDR2 YYEKEE (reference sequence). Deletions cut 0 bases from V and 0 bases from J, with 7 bases between. The CDR3 sequence is 14 residues long. CD45RO-negative CD8 cells positively selected for CCR7 made up the naive population, which excluded terminally differentiated effector memory CD45RA+ cells. Donors, healthy HIV-negative adults, lacked recent acute infections or vaccinations. All participating donors were Caucasian adults from Nashville, Tennessee. The sample comprised naive CD8+ T cells sorted from blood. The TCR comes from a woman aged 25 to 39 in good health. The rearrangement joins TRBV5-5 to TRBJ2-7, with D perhaps TRBD2 (6 bases). CDR3: CASSLGTNSYEQYF. In nucleotides, the CDR3 is TGTGCCAGCAGCTTGGGGACTAACTCCTACGAGCAGTACTTC.